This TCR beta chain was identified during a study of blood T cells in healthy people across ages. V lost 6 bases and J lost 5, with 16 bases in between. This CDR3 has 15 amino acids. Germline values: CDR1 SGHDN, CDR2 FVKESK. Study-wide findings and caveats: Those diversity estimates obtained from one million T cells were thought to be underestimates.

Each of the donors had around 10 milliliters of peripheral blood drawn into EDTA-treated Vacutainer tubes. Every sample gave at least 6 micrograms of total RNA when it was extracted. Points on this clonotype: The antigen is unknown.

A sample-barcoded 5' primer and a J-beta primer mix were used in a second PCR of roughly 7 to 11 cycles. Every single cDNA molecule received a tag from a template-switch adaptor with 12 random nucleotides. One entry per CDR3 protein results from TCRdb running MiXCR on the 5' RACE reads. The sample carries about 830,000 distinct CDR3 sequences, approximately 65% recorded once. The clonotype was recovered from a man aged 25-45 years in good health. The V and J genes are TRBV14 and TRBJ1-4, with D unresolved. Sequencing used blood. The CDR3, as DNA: TGTGCCAGCAGTCCTACCGGGGAACCAAATGAAAAACTGTTTTTT. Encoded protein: CASSPTGEPNEKLFF.